This TCR beta chain was captured by sequencing in a study of blood T cell repertoires in COVID-19. Study details: COVID-19 samples from acute and convalescent phases originated in the United States, Italy and Spain. Sources were T cells, B-cell-depleted T cells, or PBMCs; the material itself was cDNA or gDNA.

The V and J ends lost 5 bases and 0 bases respectively, with 18 bases between them. There are 17 residues in the CDR3. Germline-derived CDR1 and CDR2 are SGHVS and FNYEAQ. Authors' methods: Amplifying reference gene primers gave estimates of nucleated cell counts. Sequenced by immunoSEQ multiplex PCR; TCRdb stores in-frame clones only, minus some. V and J calls and clone size are given by that table; D and trimming were obtained from the DNA. The sample shows approximately 300,000 clones, 87% of them seen only once. The sample was peripheral blood. This TCR derives from a man younger than 35 with active or convalescent COVID-19. The V call is TRBV7-6, the J call TRBJ2-3; maybe TRBD2 (5 bases). The CDR3 loop is CASSPRGRQASTDTQYF. The CDR3 DNA reads TGTGCCAGCAGCCCCCGGGGTAGGCAGGCTAGCACAGATACGCAGTATTTT.